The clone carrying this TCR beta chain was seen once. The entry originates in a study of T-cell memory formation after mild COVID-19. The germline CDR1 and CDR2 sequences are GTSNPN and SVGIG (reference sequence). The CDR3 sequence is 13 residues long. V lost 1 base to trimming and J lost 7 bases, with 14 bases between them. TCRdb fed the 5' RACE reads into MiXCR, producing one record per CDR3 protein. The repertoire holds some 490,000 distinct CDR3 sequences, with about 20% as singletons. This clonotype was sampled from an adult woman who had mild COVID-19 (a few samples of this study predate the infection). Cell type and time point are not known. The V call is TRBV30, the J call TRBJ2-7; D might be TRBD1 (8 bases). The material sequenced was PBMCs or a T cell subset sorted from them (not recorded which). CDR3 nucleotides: TGTGCCTGGAGTGAAGGACAGGGACTAGAGCAGTACTTC. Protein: CAWSEGQGLEQYF.